This T cell receptor (beta chain) was recovered during a study of beta chain features in type 1 diabetes. This clone appeared a few times. J lost 8 bases, V lost 1 base, and 12 bases had no gene match. In germline, CDR1 is SGHNT, CDR2 YYREEE (reference sequence). The CDR3 extends over 16 amino acids. The sequenced template was cDNA made from the entire isolated RNA. Clones were read by immunoSEQ multiplex PCR, and TCRdb kept only the in-frame ones, dropping some. In the table there are over 150,000 clones, approximately 13% of which are singletons. Sequences were obtained from central memory CD4+ T cells from blood. The TCR originated in a woman between 18 and 30 years old in good health. The chain combines TRBV5-4 with TRBJ2-7; 10 nucleotides align to TRBD2. The CDR3 DNA is TGTGCCAGCAGCTTGAGGTTGGGGACTAGCGTACGAAAGCAGTACTTC. This translates into CASSLRLGTSVRKQYF.